This TCR beta chain was recovered during a study of blood T cell repertoires in COVID-19. Turning to the study itself: Whether acute or convalescent, the COVID-19 samples came from the United States, Italy and Spain. Sources were T cells, B-cell-depleted T cells, or PBMCs; the material itself was cDNA or gDNA.

Clones were sequenced by immunoSEQ multiplex PCR, and TCRdb holds only the in-frame ones, with some missing. The sample includes around 82,000 clones, approximately 92% seen only once; the top ten take 6.9%. CDR1 is LNHDA and CDR2 is SQIVND in the germline V gene (reference sequence). The CDR3 spans 12 residues. V trimming: 9 bases; J trimming: 3 bases; junction bases outside the gene matches: 2. This clonotype was sampled from a human donor in a cohort sampled during active COVID-19. Sequencing was done on a sample of peripheral blood. V gene TRBV19 combines with J gene TRBJ1-5; 7 bases align to TRBD1. The CDR3 protein is CASRGANQPQHF. The CDR3 region has the DNA TGTGCCAGCAGGGGGGCCAATCAGCCCCAGCATTTT.